These 2 T cell receptor beta chains share one sample of origin, sequenced in a study of technical replicates of blood from a few donors. The table came from immunoSEQ multiplex PCR; TCRdb's copy has only in-frame clones and leaves some out. The data contain some 87,000 clones, about nine tenths of them singletons. Sequences were obtained from T cells isolated from PBMCs. The receptors come from a human donor in good health.

CDR3 in amino acids: CASITPPETGRYGYTF. CDR3 DNA: TGTGCCAGTATCACCCCCCCGGAGACAGGAAGATATGGCTACACCTTC. The gene calls are TRBV19 and TRBJ1-2; D possibly corresponds to TRBD1 (6 bases). V was cut by 7 bases and J by 5 bases, with 23 bases left in between. Germline CDR1 is LNHDA and CDR2 is SQIVND (reference sequence). The CDR3 spans 16 residues.

The V and J genes are TRBV7-9 and TRBJ2-5; 7 positions match TRBD1. The ends lost 1 base at V and 2 bases at J; junction bases unmatched: 4. Germline loops: CDR1 SEHNR, CDR2 FQNEAQ (reference sequence). The CDR3 covers 15 residues. This chain's CDR3 is CASSLGQGNQETQYF. The CDR3 DNA sequence: TGTGCCAGCAGCTTAGGACAGGGCAATCAAGAGACCCAGTACTTC. Combining the CDR3 with reference TRBV7-9 and TRBJ2-5 gives the whole variable domain DTGVSQNPRHKITKRGQNVTFRCDPISEHNRLYWYRQTLGQGPEFLTYFQNEAQLEKSRLLSDRFSAERPKGSFSTLEIQRTEQGDSAMYLCASSLGQGNQETQYFGPGTRLLVL.